This T cell receptor beta chain was retrieved from a study of cytomegalovirus exposure and HLA in healthy donors. Findings of the study overall: Listed as cytomegalovirus-associated were about 160 TCR beta chains. In a later analysis, DRB1 alleles had the most associated TCRs; HLA-C alleles the fewest. In a later analysis, TCR beta V- and J-gene trimming showed a link to a missense DCLRE1C variant.

At sampling all donors were nominally healthy, likely with unrecorded immune exposures. The PCR made use of 60 Vbeta and 13 Jbeta primers. Only in-frame clones appear in the TCRdb table, and some are missing; sequencing was by immunoSEQ multiplex PCR. The sample records 75,000 to 80,000 clones, about 78% being singletons. Remarks on this clone: The target antigen is unknown.

Sample: PBMCs. The clonotype comes from a man in his forties in good health and CMV-seronegative.

The CDR3 nucleotides read TGCGCCAGCAGCTTGGCGGGACAGTGGGACACTGAAGCTTTCTTT. Its protein product is CASSLAGQWDTEAFF. V usage is TRBV5-1 and J usage is TRBJ1-1; 7 nucleotides line up with TRBD1. The CDR3 loop spans 15 amino acids. Germline CDR1 is SGHRS and CDR2 is YFSETQ. Trimming took 0 bases from V and 3 from J; bases not matched to a gene: 5.